One T cell receptor beta chain is described in this entry. This sample stems from a study of blood T cell repertoires in COVID-19. Study background: The origin of the acute and convalescent COVID-19 samples was the United States, Italy and Spain.

Measured with immunoSEQ multiplex PCR; TCRdb has only the in-frame clones, and not every one. This sample has over 150,000 clones, with 70% to 90% found just once. The V end was cut by 6 bases, the J end by 4 bases, with 11 bases between. This CDR3 comprises 13 residues. Germline CDR1 and CDR2: KGHDR and SFDVKD. This receptor was identified in a man aged 60 to 69 with COVID-19, enrolled during active disease. The V gene is TRBV24-1, the J gene TRBJ2-5; possible D gene TRBD2, 5 bases. The sample was peripheral blood. CDR3 DNA sequence: TGTGCCACCAGTACGACTAACGGAGAGACCCAGTACTTC. Its translation is CATSTTNGETQYF.